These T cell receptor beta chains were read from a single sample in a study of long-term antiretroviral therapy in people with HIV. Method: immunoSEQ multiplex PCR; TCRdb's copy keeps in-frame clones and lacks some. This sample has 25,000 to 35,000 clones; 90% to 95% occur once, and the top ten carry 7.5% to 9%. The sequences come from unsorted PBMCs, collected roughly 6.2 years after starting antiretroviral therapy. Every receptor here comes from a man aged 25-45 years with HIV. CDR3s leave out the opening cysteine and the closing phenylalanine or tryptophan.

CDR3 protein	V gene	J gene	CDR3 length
ASSWGGQGRSYEQY	TRBV7-9	TRBJ2-7	14
ASSLSGRETQY	TRBV7-9	TRBJ2-5	11
ASRAAVSSYEQY	TRBV19	TRBJ2-7	12
ASSLTGDGAF	TRBV11-2	TRBJ1-1	10
ASSQEEAGGSYNEQF	TRBV4-2	TRBJ2-1	15
ASSPRRDRSYEQY	TRBV11-2	TRBJ2-7	13
ATSRDRQETQY	TRBV15	TRBJ2-5	11
ARGQGIGTQY	TRBV2	TRBJ2-3	10
ASSPPQGGETQY	TRBV6-5	TRBJ2-5	12
ASSLGGQGESEAF	TRBV5-1	TRBJ1-1	13
ASSLIDGGEIYGYT	TRBV5-6	TRBJ1-2	14
ASSLTSGRPDTQY	TRBV7-2	TRBJ2-3	13
ASSPMGPETQY	TRBV5-1	TRBJ2-5	11
ASSGRAGGRDEQF	TRBV10-2	TRBJ2-1	13
AIDRDGLQETQY	TRBV30	TRBJ2-5	12
SVGGRAKNIQY	TRBV29-1	TRBJ2-4	11
ATGGVGANEKLF	TRBV19	TRBJ1-4	12
ASSHLFRGTGGPDTQY	TRBV4-3	TRBJ2-3	16
ASSFPGSAGNGETQY	TRBV5-6	TRBJ2-5	15
ASSLEGAKTEAF	TRBV11-1	TRBJ1-1	12
ASSGQGTRGYT	TRBV6-1	TRBJ1-2	11
ASSLSGQNNSPLH	TRBV7-9	TRBJ1-6	13
ASSLATYEETQY	TRBV5-4	TRBJ2-5	12
ASSRGVGELF	TRBV27	TRBJ2-2	10
ASSHGGLYEQY	TRBV11-2	TRBJ2-7	11